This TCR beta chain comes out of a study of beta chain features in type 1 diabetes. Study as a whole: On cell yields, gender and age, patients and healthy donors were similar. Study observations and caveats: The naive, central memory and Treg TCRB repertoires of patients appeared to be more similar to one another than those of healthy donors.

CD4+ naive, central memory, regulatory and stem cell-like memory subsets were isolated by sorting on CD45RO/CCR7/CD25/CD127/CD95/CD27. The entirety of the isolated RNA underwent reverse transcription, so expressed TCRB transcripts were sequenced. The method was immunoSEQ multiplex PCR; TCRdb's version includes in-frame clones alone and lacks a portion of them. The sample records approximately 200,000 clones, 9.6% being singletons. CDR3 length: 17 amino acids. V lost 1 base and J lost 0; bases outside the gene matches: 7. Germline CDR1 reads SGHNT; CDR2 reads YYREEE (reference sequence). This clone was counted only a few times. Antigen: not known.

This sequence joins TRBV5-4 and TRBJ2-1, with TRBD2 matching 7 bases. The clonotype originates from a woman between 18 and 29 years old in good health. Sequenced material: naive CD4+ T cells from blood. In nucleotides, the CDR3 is TGTGCCAGCAGCTTGCTCCTAGCGGTAGACTCCTACAATGAGCAGTTCTTC. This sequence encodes CASSLLLAVDSYNEQFF. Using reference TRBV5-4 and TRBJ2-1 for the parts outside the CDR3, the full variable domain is ETGVTQSPTHLIKTRGQQVTLRCSSQSGHNTVSWYQQALGQGPQFIFQYYREEENGRGNFPPRFSGLQFPNYSSELNVNALELDDSALYLCASSLLLAVDSYNEQFFGPGTRLTVL.